A single sample is the source of the 28 T cell receptor beta chains below, sequenced in a study of cytomegalovirus exposure and HLA in healthy donors. A multiplex PCR was run with 60 Vbeta primers and 13 Jbeta primers. Here immunoSEQ multiplex PCR was the method, and the copy in TCRdb shows in-frame clones only, minus some. The sample shows about 170,000 clones, 62% of them seen only once. The sample taken for sequencing was PBMCs. The receptors were sampled from a middle-aged man in good health and CMV-seronegative.

This clone has a handful of counts. The chain carries TRBV5-6 and TRBJ2-2; 8 bases align to TRBD1. Germline CDR1 is SGHDT and CDR2 is YYEEEE. The V gene end was trimmed by 5 bases and the J gene end by 0 bases; junction bases not matched to a gene: 3. This CDR3 spans 15 amino acids. This chain's CDR3 is CASRSTGANTGELFF. CDR3 sequence (DNA): TGTGCCAGCAGATCGACAGGGGCGAACACCGGGGAGCTGTTTTTT.

The chain couples TRBV4-1 to TRBJ2-7; the match to TRBD1 covers 9 bases. J was trimmed by 2 bases and V by 4 bases; bases with no gene match: 3. Looked up from germline, CDR1 is MGHRA and CDR2 is YSYEKL. This CDR3 spans 14 amino acids. DNA for the CDR3: TGCGCCAGCAGCCGCGGACAGGGGACCTACGAGCAGTACTTC. Encoded protein: CASSRGQGTYEQYF.

The chain carries TRBV5-1 and TRBJ1-6, with D perhaps matching TRBD1 (6 bases). With 1 base removed from V and 9 bases from J, the gap between germline ends came to 20 bases. The CDR3 extends over 17 amino acids. Looked up from germline, CDR1 is SGHRS and CDR2 is YFSETQ. The CDR3: CASSLRSQGNTGSPLHF. DNA of the CDR3: TGCGCCAGCAGCTTGAGGAGCCAGGGGAATACGGGTTCACCCCTCCACTTT.

The chain carries TRBV7-2 and TRBJ1-3; a possible D gene is TRBD1 (6 bases). V gave up 5 bases and J gave up 0 bases, with 17 bases separating them. The CDR3 covers 17 residues. Per germline, CDR1 SGHTA and CDR2 FQGNSA. In DNA, the CDR3 is TGTGCCAGCAGCCCGCGACAGGCGGCCTACTCTGGAAACACCATATATTTT. This translates into CASSPRQAAYSGNTIYF.

The V gene is TRBV7-9, the J gene TRBJ2-5; the match to TRBD1 covers 12 bases. The DNA end is a closer match to TRBJ2-7, so the J assignment may be wrong. This CDR3 has 14 residues. Looked up from germline, CDR1 is SEHNR and CDR2 is FQNEAQ (reference sequence). The CDR3: CASSGTGGVYEQYF. In DNA form, the CDR3 reads TGTGCCAGCAGCGGGACAGGGGGCGTCTACGAGCAGTACTTC.

V gene TRBV19 combines with J gene TRBJ2-7; tentatively, D is TRBD1 (6 bases). V dropped 1 base and J dropped 13 bases, with 32 bases sitting between them. CDR1 is LNHDA, CDR2 SQIVND, per germline (reference sequence). This CDR3 region has 18 residues. CDR3 in DNA: TGTGCCAGTAGTATAGGGAAGAACAGATGGACAGATCCTTATACGCGATACTTC. Its translation: CASSIGKNRWTDPYTRYF.

This chain joins TRBV14 and TRBJ1-3; D is perhaps TRBD1 (5 bases). V lost 3 bases and J lost 3, with 9 bases in between. This CDR3 is built from 14 residues. Germline CDR1 SGHDN, CDR2 FVKESK. CDR3 bases: TGTGCCAGCAGCCATCGACAGCTTGGAAACACCATATATTTT. Encoded protein: CASSHRQLGNTIYF.

This sequence joins TRBV9 and TRBJ2-1, with 7 bases that match TRBD2. Germline loops: CDR1 SGDLS, CDR2 YYNGEE. The CDR3 runs to 16 residues. J was trimmed by 0 bases and V by 0 bases; bases with no gene match: 3. CDR3 coding DNA: TGTGCCAGCAGCGTAGTGCGGGGGAGCTCCTACAATGAGCAGTTCTTC. Translating it yields CASSVVRGSSYNEQFF.

This chain joins TRBV14 and TRBJ2-1; 10 bases are a match to TRBD2. The CDR3 is 15 residues long. Trimming cost V 4 bases and J 4 bases; bases outside gene matches: 4. The germline gives CDR1 SGHDN, CDR2 FVKESK. The CDR3: CASSPERGGYNEQFF. CDR3 coding DNA: TGTGCCAGCAGCCCCGAGCGGGGGGGGTACAATGAGCAGTTCTTC.

This chain uses TRBV28 with TRBJ2-7, with D perhaps TRBD2 (6 bases). V was cut by 6 bases and J by 4 bases, with 13 bases left in between. The CDR3 runs to 13 residues. Germline CDR1 reads MDHEN; CDR2 reads SYDVKM. CDR3 region: CASRHHGTYEQYF. In DNA, the CDR3 is TGTGCCAGCAGACACCACGGGACTTACGAGCAGTACTTC.

This clone was detected only a few times. The V and J genes are TRBV18 and TRBJ2-5; 9 nucleotides agree with TRBD2. The DNA matches TRBJ2-7 better at its end, which makes the J call doubtful. CDR1 is KGHSH, CDR2 LQKENI, per germline. The CDR3 has 15 amino acids. The CDR3 DNA reads TGTGCCAGCTCACCTCTCGGGACTAGCCTTAACGAGCAGTACTTC. Protein product: CASSPLGTSLNEQYF.

This clone was seen a few times. The chain carries TRBV15 and TRBJ1-4, with D maybe TRBD1 (5 bases). This CDR3 is 16 amino acids long. V dropped 5 bases and J dropped 0 bases, with 13 bases sitting between them. Germline CDR1 is LNHNV and CDR2 is YYDKDF (reference sequence). The CDR3 bases are TGTGCCACCAGCCGGCCGGGGGGGTCAACTAATGAAAAACTGTTTTTT. Protein: CATSRPGGSTNEKLFF.

This clone was observed a handful of times. This chain links TRBV30 with TRBJ1-6, with a tentative D call TRBD1 (6 bases). CDR3 length: 14 residues. Germline V CDR1 and CDR2: GTSNPN, SVGIG (reference sequence). V lost 2 bases to trimming and J lost 7 bases, with 12 bases between them. The CDR3 DNA reads TGTGCCTGGAGTTTAACAGGGACCAATTCACCCCTCCACTTT. It translates to CAWSLTGTNSPLHF.

V and J are TRBV5-1 and TRBJ2-3, with 7 positions matching TRBD2. The CDR3 spans 17 residues. The trim removed 0 bases at V and 2 bases at J, leaving 9 bases unmatched. Germline V lookup: CDR1 SGHRS, CDR2 YFSETQ. The CDR3: CASSLDPSGGTTDTQYF. The DNA for the CDR3 is TGCGCCAGCAGCTTGGATCCTAGCGGAGGTACCACAGATACGCAGTATTTT.

This clone occurred a few times. The chain couples TRBV28 to TRBJ2-1; 8 bases agree with TRBD2. Germline trimming cut 6 bases from V and 0 bases from J; bases unmatched to any gene: 4. The CDR3 spans 15 residues. CDR1 is MDHEN, CDR2 SYDVKM, per germline. The chain's CDR3 is CASSTGGVSYNEQFF. CDR3 DNA: TGTGCCAGCAGCACGGGGGGGGTCTCCTACAATGAGCAGTTCTTC.

V gene TRBV25-1 combines with J gene TRBJ1-1; D is perhaps TRBD1 (6 bases). CDR3 size: 14 residues. The V end lost 2 bases, the J end lost 4 bases, and 11 bases lay between the germline ends. Germline loops: CDR1 MGHDK, CDR2 SYGVNS. Written as DNA, the CDR3 is TGTGCCAGCAGTGAAGGGGGCGAATTCACTGAAGCTTTCTTT. Translation: CASSEGGEFTEAFF.

This sequence joins TRBV7-9 and TRBJ2-2, with TRBD1 as a possible D gene (5 bases). The V gene's germline CDR1 is SEHNR and CDR2 FQNEAQ (reference sequence). Trimming left V 5 bases short and J 5 bases short, with 12 bases between. The CDR3 covers 14 residues. The CDR3 DNA is TGTGCCAGCAGCCCCCCTGGGGCGACCGGGGAGCTGTTTTTT. This gives the protein CASSPPGATGELFF.

The chain has TRBV28 and TRBJ2-1; TRBD1 matches 8 bases. V was pared by 5 bases and J by 4 bases, with 13 bases of the junction left unmatched. There are 17 residues in the CDR3. Looked up from germline, CDR1 is MDHEN and CDR2 is SYDVKM. CDR3 sequence: CASSPLGQGAHYNEQFF. The CDR3 nucleotides are TGTGCCAGCAGTCCCCTGGGGCAGGGGGCTCATTACAATGAGCAGTTCTTC.

The chain has TRBV6-5 and TRBJ1-1; 8 bases are shared with TRBD1. This CDR3 is built from 13 residues. Germline V lookup: CDR1 MNHEY, CDR2 SVGAGI. V gave up 6 bases and J gave up 4 bases; unmatched junction bases: 4. CDR3 nucleotides: TGTGCCAGCAGACGCAGGGGGCTCACTGAAGCTTTCTTT. It translates to CASRRRGLTEAFF.

This clone was seen more than once but under ten times. The J gene is TRBJ2-7, the V gene TRBV28, with 10 nucleotides matching TRBD1. Germline V gene lookup returns CDR1 MDHEN and CDR2 SYDVKM. The CDR3 is 12 amino acids. J lost 5 bases, V lost 8 bases, and 3 bases had no gene match. CDR3 sequence: CASGTGDHEQYF. CDR3 nucleotides: TGTGCCAGCGGGACAGGGGACCACGAGCAGTACTTC.

The CDR3 DNA reads as TGTGCCAGCACACAGGGATTGGGAGAGACCCAGTACTTC. Amino acids: CASTQGLGETQYF. This sequence joins TRBV27 and TRBJ2-5, with D tentatively TRBD1 (6 bases). Germline V lookup: CDR1 MNHEY, CDR2 SMNVEV (reference sequence). The CDR3 is 13 residues long. Trimming removed 7 bases from V and 4 bases from J, with 13 bases in between.

This clone was picked up a small number of times. The chain carries TRBV27 and TRBJ2-1; weak D call: TRBD1 (5 bases). This CDR3 is built from 13 residues. Germline CDR1 reads MNHEY; CDR2 reads SMNVEV (reference sequence). V lost 5 bases, J lost 5 bases, and 10 bases lay in between. CDR3 in amino acids: CASSPPTDNEQFF. The CDR3 nucleotides are TGTGCCAGCAGTCCCCCGACAGACAATGAGCAGTTCTTC.

The V gene is TRBV2, the J gene TRBJ2-1; 10 bases agree with TRBD1. Germline-derived CDR1 and CDR2 are SNHLY and FYNNEI. Trimming at V came to 8 bases and at J to 7 bases, leaving 8 bases not matched to a gene. This CDR3 is 14 amino acids long. In DNA, the CDR3 is TGTGCCAGCGGCAGGACAGGGGGGCCTAATGAGCAGTTCTTC. Translation: CASGRTGGPNEQFF. Full variable domain (rest looked up from reference TRBV2 and TRBJ2-1): EPEVTQTPSHQVTQMGQEVILRCVPISNHLYFYWYRQILGQKVEFLVSFYNNEISEKSEIFDDQFSVERPDGSNFTLKIRSTKLEDSAMYFCASGRTGGPNEQFFGPGTRLTVL.

The chain uses TRBV13 and TRBJ2-1; 10 bases align to TRBD2. The CDR3 loop spans 14 amino acids. Germline V gene data show CDR1 as PRHDT and CDR2 as FYEKMQ (reference sequence). Germline trimming cut 6 bases from V and 6 bases from J; bases unmatched to any gene: 5. CDR3: CASSKREGSNEQFF. The CDR3, as DNA: TGTGCCAGCAGTAAGCGGGAGGGCTCCAATGAGCAGTTCTTC.

This clone has a handful of counts. The rearrangement uses TRBV6-5 and TRBJ1-5; D unresolved. The CDR3 runs to 13 residues. With 7 bases removed from V and 5 bases from J, the gap between germline ends came to 12 bases. Per the germline V gene, CDR1 is MNHEY and CDR2 is SVGAGI. The CDR3 spells CASMGGPYQPQHF. CDR3 coding DNA: TGTGCCAGCATGGGAGGACCATATCAGCCCCAGCATTTT.

This chain connects TRBV11-3 to TRBJ2-3; tentatively, D is TRBD2 (5 bases). V was shortened by 2 bases and J by 7 bases, with 10 bases between the two germline ends. Germline V gives CDR1 SGHNT, CDR2 YENEEA. The CDR3 totals 13 residues. The CDR3 region is CASSLNSEHTQYF. CDR3 in DNA: TGTGCCAGCAGCTTAAATAGCGAGCATACGCAGTATTTT.

The chain has TRBV29-1 and TRBJ1-2, with D perhaps TRBD1 (5 bases). Per germline, CDR1 SQVTM and CDR2 ANQGSEA. The ends were cut back, 8 bases at V and 6 bases at J, with 13 bases in the middle. This CDR3 is built from 11 residues. The CDR3 nucleotides are TGCAGCCTTGGTGGGGCCGATGGCTACACCTTC. As protein: CSLGGADGYTF. The full variable domain, rest sourced from reference TRBV29-1 and TRBJ1-2, is SAVISQKPSRDICQRGTSLTIQCQVDSQVTMMFWYRQQPGQSLTLIATANQGSEATYESGFVIDKFPISRPNLTFSTLTVSNMSPEDSSIYLCSLGGADGYTFGSGTRLTVV.

The chain recombines TRBV5-5 with TRBJ2-7; TRBD1 is a possible D gene (6 bases). Germline loops: CDR1 SGHKS, CDR2 YYEKEE (reference sequence). V dropped 0 bases and J dropped 3 bases, with 10 bases sitting between them. The CDR3 is made up of 14 amino acids. The CDR3 sequence: CASSLGGTSYEQYF. The CDR3 DNA follows: TGTGCCAGCAGCTTGGGTGGGACAAGCTACGAGCAGTACTTC.